This T cell receptor beta chain emerged from a study of blood T cell repertoires in COVID-19. Study-level information: Sample material is recorded as cDNA or gDNA derived from T cells, B-cell-depleted T cells, or PBMCs.

CDR3 size: 13 residues. The ends were cut back, 4 bases at V and 7 bases at J, with 14 bases in the middle. In germline, CDR1 is SGHNT, CDR2 YYREEE (reference sequence). Assay used: immunoSEQ multiplex PCR; TCRdb lists only in-frame clones, some missing. The table includes 120,000 to 150,000 clones, 75% to 90% detected once. Sequences were obtained from peripheral blood. V gene TRBV5-4 combines with J gene TRBJ1-1, with D tentatively TRBD1 (5 bases). This sequence originates from a man aged 50 or older who had recovered from COVID-19. The CDR3 here is CASSPTGGDEAFF. Written as DNA, the CDR3 is TGTGCCAGCAGCCCTACAGGAGGGGATGAAGCTTTCTTT.